A single sample is the source of the 4 T cell receptor beta chains below, sequenced in a study of response to subunit inactivated influenza vaccine. MiXCR was run by TCRdb on the RT-PCR reads, yielding one entry per CDR3 protein. The sample records hundreds of thousands of distinct CDR3 sequences, 10% to 11% being singletons. This specimen was PBMCs from blood, taken roughly 45 days after vaccination. The receptors shown here come from a man aged 50 to 60 who received an inactivated influenza vaccine.

This clonotype has just a few counts. The V gene is TRBV18, the J gene TRBJ2-6; D call uncertain. The CDR3 consists of 15 residues. Germline V gene lookup returns CDR1 KGHSH and CDR2 LQKENI. The ends were cut back, 4 bases at V and 0 bases at J, with 7 bases in the middle. The CDR3 region is CASSRSRSGANVLTF. In DNA form, the CDR3 reads TGTGCCAGCTCACGGTCCCGCTCTGGGGCCAACGTCCTGACTTTC. The complete variable domain, with remaining parts taken from reference TRBV18 and TRBJ2-6, reads NAGVMQNPRHLVRRRGQEARLRCSPMKGHSHVYWYRQLPEEGLKFMVYLQKENIIDESGMPKERFSAEFPKEGPSILRIQQVVRGDSAAYFCASSRSRSGANVLTFGAGSRLTVL.

The chain is built from TRBV20-1 and TRBJ2-7, with 14 nucleotides matching TRBD2. Germline CDR1 DFQATT, CDR2 SNEGSKA (reference sequence). V shed 0 bases and J 7 bases; nucleotides not matched to a gene: 5. This CDR3 is 15 amino acids long. The CDR3 DNA is TGCAGTGCTAGAGAGGGGACTAGCGGGAGTTGGGAGCAGTACTTC. It codes for CSAREGTSGSWEQYF.

The V call is TRBV6-5, the J call TRBJ2-3; TRBD2 might be the D (7 bases). Trimming removed 0 bases from V and 2 bases from J, with 12 bases in between. This CDR3 has 16 residues. CDR1 and CDR2 (germline): MNHEY, SVGAGI. The CDR3 DNA reads TGTGCCAGCAGTTACTCGGGGGGGGGCATCACAGATACGCAGTATTTT. Protein: CASSYSGGGITDTQYF.

This clonotype was picked up many times. The V gene is TRBV7-8, the J gene TRBJ2-1; 10 nucleotides agree with TRBD1. CDR1 is SGHVS, CDR2 FQNEAQ, per germline. The CDR3 contains 18 residues. After removal of 4 bases from V and 3 bases from J, the junction contained 12 bases not matched to a gene. CDR3 nucleotides: TGTGCCAGCAGCTCGCACCACTTCGACAGGGGGCTCTACAATGAGCAGTTCTTC. Encoded protein: CASSSHHFDRGLYNEQFF.